These 5 T cell receptor beta chains share one sample of origin, sequenced in a study of T cells in Graves' hyperthyroidism and ophthalmopathy. Amplified regions were TCR beta CDR3 sequences from RNA transcripts. When the TCR CDR3 underwent first-round RT-PCR, the HTBI primer set was used. TCRdb recomputed calls from the multiplex PCR reads with MiXCR, one row per CDR3 protein. The table has some 560,000 distinct CDR3 sequences, about 15% seen once; the top ten hold approximately 7%. Input material: blood. These TCRs come from a woman aged 30 to 39 with Graves' hyperthyroidism.

The table lists this clonotype with a count of one. The chain uses TRBV27 and TRBJ2-3, with 9 positions matching TRBD2. The germline gives CDR1 MNHEY, CDR2 SMNVEV (reference sequence). Losses at the gene ends were 3 bases for V and 2 bases for J; bases not matched to a gene: 9. The CDR3 covers 17 residues. CDR3 loop: CASSFLSSGTYTDTQYF. CDR3 sequence (DNA): TGTGCCAGCAGTTTCCTTTCTAGCGGGACCTACACAGATACGCAGTATTTT.

This clonotype has only a few counts. This chain links TRBV12-3 or TRBV12-4 with TRBJ2-6; D gene uncertain. The V end lost 7 bases, the J end lost 3 bases, and 16 bases lay between the germline ends. The CDR3 is 16 amino acids. DNA for the CDR3: TGTGCCAGCACCCAAGGTTCCGGGTTTGGGGCCAACGTCCTGACTTTC. Its translation is CASTQGSGFGANVLTF.

The CDR3 reads CASSQGQGAENEQFF. CDR3 bases: TGTGCCAGCAGCCAAGGCCAGGGGGCGGAAAATGAGCAGTTCTTC. The chain links TRBV4-2 to TRBJ2-1; 8 nucleotides line up with TRBD1. The V and J ends lost 1 base and 7 bases, in that order; junction bases with no gene match: 6. Germline CDR1 LGHNA, CDR2 YNFKEQ. CDR3 length equals 15 residues.

The sample holds a few counts of this clonotype. Compared with germline, one end of the junction differs, possibly owing to a read error. The V gene is TRBV6-5, the J gene TRBJ1-3, with 7 bases identical to TRBD1. In germline, CDR1 is MNHEY, CDR2 SVGAGI. This CDR3 comprises 15 residues. CDR3 nucleotides: TGTGCCAGCAGTTACTCCCGACAGGGTGGAAGCACCATATATTTT. The encoded protein is CASSYSRQGGSTIYF.

This clonotype was recorded at least ten times. This sequence joins TRBV7-9 and TRBJ2-1; the D gene is possibly TRBD1 (5 bases). The CDR3 totals 15 residues. Per germline, CDR1 SEHNR and CDR2 FQNEAQ (reference sequence). V was clipped by 0 bases and J by 8 bases, with 14 bases between them. In nucleotides, the CDR3 is TGTGCCAGCAGCTTAGCGGATGTAGGGGAAGATGAGCAGTTCTTC. Its protein product is CASSLADVGEDEQFF.